These 9 T cell receptor beta chains originate from one sample sequenced in a study of blood T cell repertoires in COVID-19. TCRdb's copy holds only in-frame clones and misses some; the assay was immunoSEQ multiplex PCR. This table has 130,000 to 150,000 clones, approximately 89% appearing once. The sample taken for sequencing was peripheral blood. These receptors were collected from a human donor in a cohort sampled during active COVID-19.

V is TRBV27 and J is TRBJ2-7, with 9 bases that match TRBD1. V lost 7 bases, J lost 4 bases, and 5 bases stayed unmatched. CDR1 MNHEY and CDR2 SMNVEV come from the germline V gene (reference sequence). This CDR3 is 13 amino acids long. CDR3: CASMGQGPYEQYF. In DNA form, the CDR3 reads TGTGCCAGCATGGGACAGGGACCGTACGAGCAGTACTTC.

The DNA for the CDR3 is TGCGCCAGCAGCCCGAGGTCCCTAGCGGGGGAGAGCTCCTACAATGAGCAGTTCTTC. This translates into CASSPRSLAGESSYNEQFF. V gene TRBV4-3 combines with J gene TRBJ2-1; 10 bases map to TRBD2. V was pared by 4 bases and J by 0 bases, with 12 bases of the junction left unmatched. Germline CDR1 is LGHNA and CDR2 is YSLEER. The CDR3 is 19 residues long.

This chain links TRBV5-6 with TRBJ2-1, with 10 bases lining up with TRBD2. Germline assignment: CDR1 SGHDT and CDR2 YYEEEE. This CDR3 contains 15 residues. V was pared by 4 bases and J by 5 bases, with 6 bases of the junction left unmatched. CDR3 nucleotide sequence: TGTGCCAGCAGCACAAGGACTAGCGGTGACAATGAGCAGTTCTTC. This sequence encodes CASSTRTSGDNEQFF.

This chain uses TRBV2 with TRBJ1-2; D gene ambiguous. Looked up from germline, CDR1 is SNHLY and CDR2 is FYNNEI. V lost 8 bases, J lost 6 bases, and 7 bases lay in between. The CDR3 extends over 10 amino acids. The CDR3 DNA sequence: TGTGCCAGCGCCGGGGATGGCTACACCTTC. Encoded protein: CASAGDGYTF.

The rearrangement links TRBV10-3 to TRBJ1-2; 8 nucleotides match TRBD1. The germline V gene has CDR1 ENHRY and CDR2 SYGVKD. The CDR3 has 14 amino acids. V shed 7 bases and J 2 bases; nucleotides not matched to a gene: 6. CDR3 DNA sequence: TGTGCCATCACCGCGACAGGGGTAAACTATGGCTACACCTTC. The encoded protein is CAITATGVNYGYTF.

The rearrangement links TRBV27 to TRBJ2-7; D remains ambiguous. The CDR3 has 12 residues. Germline CDR1 and CDR2: MNHEY and SMNVEV (reference sequence). The V gene lost 6 bases and the J gene lost 7 bases, with 13 bases spanning the gap. This chain's CDR3 is CASSPTYGEQYF. The CDR3 DNA follows: TGTGCCAGCAGCCCCACATACGGGGAGCAGTACTTC.

V and J are TRBV7-2 and TRBJ1-2, with 9 bases fitting TRBD1. Germline CDR1 reads SGHTA; CDR2 reads FQGNSA. This CDR3 contains 13 residues. V lost 5 bases and J lost 7; bases outside the gene matches: 5. CDR3 bases: TGTGCCAGCAGCGGCCGGGACAGGGCTGGCTACACCTTC. This translates into CASSGRDRAGYTF.

The gene calls are TRBV6-2 or TRBV6-3 and TRBJ1-1; D gene uncertain. Germline-derived CDR1 and CDR2 are MNHEY and SVGEGT. The V and J ends lost 5 bases and 6 bases respectively, with 10 bases between them. The CDR3 extends over 12 amino acids. CDR3: CASSTLRPEAFF. CDR3 in DNA: TGTGCCAGCAGTACCTTGCGCCCTGAAGCTTTCTTT.

This chain connects TRBV6-5 to TRBJ1-2; no definite D call. This CDR3 has 11 residues. V was clipped by 9 bases and J by 3 bases, with 8 bases between them. Germline assignment: CDR1 MNHEY and CDR2 SVGAGI. The CDR3 protein is CASQIYYGYTF. The CDR3 nucleotides read TGTGCCAGTCAGATCTACTATGGCTACACCTTC.